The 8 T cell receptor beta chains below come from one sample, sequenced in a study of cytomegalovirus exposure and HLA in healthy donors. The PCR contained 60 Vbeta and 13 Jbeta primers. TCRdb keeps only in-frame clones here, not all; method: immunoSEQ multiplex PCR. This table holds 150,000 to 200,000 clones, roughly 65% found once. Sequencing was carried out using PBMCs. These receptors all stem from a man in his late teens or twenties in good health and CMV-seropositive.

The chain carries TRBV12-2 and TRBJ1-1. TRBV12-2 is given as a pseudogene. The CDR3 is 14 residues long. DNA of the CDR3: TGTGCAAGTCGCCCTAGGGAGCTCCCCGTTGAAGCTTTCTTT. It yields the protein CASRPRELPVEAFF.

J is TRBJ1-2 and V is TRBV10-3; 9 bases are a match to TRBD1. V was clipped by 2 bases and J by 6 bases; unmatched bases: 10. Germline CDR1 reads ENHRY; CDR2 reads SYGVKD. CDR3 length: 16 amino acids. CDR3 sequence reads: CAISERDRVRGDGYTF. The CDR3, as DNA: TGTGCCATCAGTGAGAGGGACAGGGTTCGAGGAGATGGCTACACCTTC.

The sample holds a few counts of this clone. This CDR3 is CASSQLSGGAGVSGANVLTF. The DNA of the CDR3 is TGTGCCAGCAGTCAACTTAGCGGGGGGGCCGGAGTCTCTGGGGCCAACGTCCTGACTTTC. The chain carries TRBV5-4 and TRBJ2-6; 11 positions agree with TRBD2. The CDR3 length is 20 residues. J gave up 0 bases and V 5 bases, and 13 bases lay outside the gene matches. Germline CDR1 SGHNT, CDR2 YYREEE (reference sequence).

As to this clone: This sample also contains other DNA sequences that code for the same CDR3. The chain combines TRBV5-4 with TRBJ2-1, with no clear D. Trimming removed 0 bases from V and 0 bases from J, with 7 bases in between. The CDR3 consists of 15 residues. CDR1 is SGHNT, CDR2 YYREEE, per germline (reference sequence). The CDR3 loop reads CASSLDRSSYNEQFF. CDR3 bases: TGTGCCAGCAGCTTGGACAGAAGCTCCTACAATGAGCAGTTCTTC. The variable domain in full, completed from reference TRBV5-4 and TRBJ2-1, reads ETGVTQSPTHLIKTRGQQVTLRCSSQSGHNTVSWYQQALGQGPQFIFQYYREEENGRGNFPPRFSGLQFPNYSSELNVNALELDDSALYLCASSLDRSSYNEQFFGPGTRLTVL.

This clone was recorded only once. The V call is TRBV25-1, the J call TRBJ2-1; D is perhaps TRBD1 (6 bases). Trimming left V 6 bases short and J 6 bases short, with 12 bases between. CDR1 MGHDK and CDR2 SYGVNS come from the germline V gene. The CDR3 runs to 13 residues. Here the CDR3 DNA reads TGTGCCAGCAGGTTTTCAGGGGTCAATGAGCAGTTCTTC. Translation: CASRFSGVNEQFF.

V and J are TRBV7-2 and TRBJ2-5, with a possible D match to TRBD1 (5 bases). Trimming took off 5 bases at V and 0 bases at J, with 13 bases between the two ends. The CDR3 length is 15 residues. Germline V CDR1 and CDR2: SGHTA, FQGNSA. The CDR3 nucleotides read TGTGCCAGCAGCCCTAATAGGGGAAACCAAGAGACCCAGTACTTC. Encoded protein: CASSPNRGNQETQYF.

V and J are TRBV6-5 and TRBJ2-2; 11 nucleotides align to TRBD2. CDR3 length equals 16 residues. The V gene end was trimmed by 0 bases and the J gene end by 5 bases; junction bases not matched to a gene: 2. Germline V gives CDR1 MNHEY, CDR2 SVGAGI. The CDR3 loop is CASSYSPSGRTGELFF. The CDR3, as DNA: TGTGCCAGCAGTTACTCACCTAGCGGGAGGACCGGGGAGCTGTTTTTT.

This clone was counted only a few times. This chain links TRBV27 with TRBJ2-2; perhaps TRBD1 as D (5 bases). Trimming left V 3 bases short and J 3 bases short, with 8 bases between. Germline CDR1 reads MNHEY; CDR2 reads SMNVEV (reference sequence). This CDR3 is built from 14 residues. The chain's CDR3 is CASSFGADTGELFF. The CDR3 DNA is TGTGCCAGCAGTTTTGGGGCGGACACCGGGGAGCTGTTTTTT.